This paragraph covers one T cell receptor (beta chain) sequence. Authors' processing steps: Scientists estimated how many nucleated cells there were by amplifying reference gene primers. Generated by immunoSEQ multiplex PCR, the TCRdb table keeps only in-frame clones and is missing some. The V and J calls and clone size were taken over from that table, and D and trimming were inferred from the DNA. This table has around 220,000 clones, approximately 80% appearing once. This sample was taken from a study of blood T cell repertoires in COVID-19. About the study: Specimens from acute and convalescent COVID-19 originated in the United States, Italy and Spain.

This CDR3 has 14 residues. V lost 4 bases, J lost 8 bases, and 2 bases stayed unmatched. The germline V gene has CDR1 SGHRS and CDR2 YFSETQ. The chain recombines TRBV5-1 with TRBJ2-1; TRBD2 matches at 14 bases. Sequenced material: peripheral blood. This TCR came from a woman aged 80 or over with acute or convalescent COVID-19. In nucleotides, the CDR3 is TGCGCCAGCAGCGTGACTAGCGGGGGGGATGAGCAGTTCTTC. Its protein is CASSVTSGGDEQFF.